This T cell receptor beta chain stems from a study of radiotherapy plus CTLA-4 blockade in lung cancer. Whole-study context: Objective responses were observed in around 17% of patients, and disease control was achieved by roughly 31%. Overall study results and limits: Blood saw expansion of tumor-derived TCR clones after radiotherapy plus ipilimumab.

Patients with chemo-refractory metastatic non-small-cell lung cancer received focal radiation plus CTLA-4 blockade with ipilimumab. By share of the sample, this clone is medium-sized (0.01 to 0.1%). Its specificity is unknown. Germline CDR1 and CDR2: LNHDA and SQIVND (reference sequence). The CDR3 is 16 amino acids. Trimming took 6 bases from V and 0 from J; bases not matched to a gene: 7. This table comes from immunoSEQ multiplex PCR, and its TCRdb copy is limited to in-frame clones, with some not included. The table shows 90,000 or so clones, with 83% occurring only once. This specimen consisted of peripheral blood, obtained from a patient treated with radiotherapy plus ipilimumab. The chain recombines TRBV19 with TRBJ1-4; TRBD1 agrees at 7 bases. The origin of this receptor is a human donor with non-small cell lung cancer who had stable disease on radiotherapy plus ipilimumab. CDR3 DNA: TGTGCCAGTAGCACAGGGGAAAGAACAACTAATGAAAAACTGTTTTTT. Its translation: CASSTGERTTNEKLFF.